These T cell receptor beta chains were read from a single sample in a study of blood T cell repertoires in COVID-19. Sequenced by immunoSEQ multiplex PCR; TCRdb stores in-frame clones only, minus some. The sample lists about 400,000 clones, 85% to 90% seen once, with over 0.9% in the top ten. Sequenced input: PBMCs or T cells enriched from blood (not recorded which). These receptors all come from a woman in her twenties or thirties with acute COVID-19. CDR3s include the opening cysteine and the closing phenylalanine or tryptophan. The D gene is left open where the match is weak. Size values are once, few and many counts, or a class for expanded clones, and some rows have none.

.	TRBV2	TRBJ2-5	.	TGTGCCAGCAGTGAATATAACCCCCGCCGGGAGACCCAGTACTTC	CASSEYNPRRETQYF
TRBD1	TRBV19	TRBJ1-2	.	TGTGCCAGTAGTATTAAGCGACAGGGGAACTATGGCTACACCTTC	CASSIKRQGNYGYTF
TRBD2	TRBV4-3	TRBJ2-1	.	TGCGCCAGCAGCCAGGACCCTAGCGGGGGGGACAATGAGCAGTTCTTC	CASSQDPSGGDNEQFF
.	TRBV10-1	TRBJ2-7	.	TGCGCCAGCAGTGCCCGGGACTCGACACCCTACGAGCAGTACTTC	CASSARDSTPYEQYF
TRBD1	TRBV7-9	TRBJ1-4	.	TGTGCCAGCAGCTTGACAGGGGGCTCAACTAATGAAAAACTGTTTTTT	CASSLTGGSTNEKLFF
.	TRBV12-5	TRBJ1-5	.	TGTGCTAGTGGTTTTGGGGACAAGGGCAATCAGCCCCAGCATTTT	CASGFGDKGNQPQHF
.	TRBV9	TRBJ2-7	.	TGTGCCAGCAGCGGCAGGGACTACGAGCAGTACTTC	CASSGRDYEQYF
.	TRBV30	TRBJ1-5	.	TGTGCCTGGAGTACACAGGACCTTCAGCCCCAGCATTTT	CAWSTQDLQPQHF
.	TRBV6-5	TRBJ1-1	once	TGTGCCAGCAGACAGGACCCTCTGAACACTGAAGCTTTCTTT	CASRQDPLNTEAFF
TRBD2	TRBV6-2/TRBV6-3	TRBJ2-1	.	TGTGCCAGCAGTTCGGGGGGTCGGGAGCAGTTCTTC	CASSSGGREQFF
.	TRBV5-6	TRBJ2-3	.	TGTGCCAGCAGCTTGGTACTGGGAGGCACAGATACGCAGTATTTT	CASSLVLGGTDTQYF
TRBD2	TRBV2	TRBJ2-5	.	TGTGCCAGCAGTGAGACAGCGGGGGGTAGAGAGACCCAGTACTTC	CASSETAGGRETQYF
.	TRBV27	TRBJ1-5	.	TGTGCCAGCAGCGCGGGGGGGCGAGGGCCCCAGCATTTT	CASSAGGRGPQHF
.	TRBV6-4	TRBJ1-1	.	TGTGCCAGCCAGACTAGGGATCGAACTGAAGCTTTCTTT	CASQTRDRTEAFF
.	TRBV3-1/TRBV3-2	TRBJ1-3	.	TGTGCCAGCAGCCAAGGTCGACAGGCCTCTGGAAACACCATATATTTT	CASSQGRQASGNTIYF
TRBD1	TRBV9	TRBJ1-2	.	TGTGCCAGCAGCGCAACCGGGACAGGGTATGGCTACACCTTC	CASSATGTGYGYTF
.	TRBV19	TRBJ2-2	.	TGTGCCAGTAGTCCCGCGTGGTCGCTGCGCACCGGGGAGCTGTTTTTT	CASSPAWSLRTGELFF
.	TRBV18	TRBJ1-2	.	TGTGCCAGCTCACCCCAGGGTATTGGCTACACCTTC	CASSPQGIGYTF
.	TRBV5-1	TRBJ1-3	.	TGCGCCAGCAGCTCCAGGGGCTCTGGAAACACCATATATTTT	CASSSRGSGNTIYF
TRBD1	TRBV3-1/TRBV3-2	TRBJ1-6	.	TGTGCCAGCAGCCAAGCGGCGGGACAGGGAGGTCTGGGTTCACCCCTCCACTTT	CASSQAAGQGGLGSPLHF
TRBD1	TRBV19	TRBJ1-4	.	TGTGCCAGTAAGGAACAGGGGCGTGAAAAACTGTTTTTT	CASKEQGREKLFF
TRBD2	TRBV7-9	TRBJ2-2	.	TGTGCCAGAGGGGACTATCGGAGGAACACCGGGGAGCTGTTTTTT	CARGDYRRNTGELFF
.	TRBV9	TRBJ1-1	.	TGTGCCAGCGGTTCAGGGGCGAACACTGAAGCTTTCTTT	CASGSGANTEAFF